This paragraph reports one T cell receptor (beta chain). The CDR3 is 18 residues long. Germline V lookup: CDR1 SGHVS, CDR2 FQNEAQ. Trimming took 1 base from V and 0 from J, leaving 16 bases between them. The data derive from a study of cytomegalovirus exposure and HLA in healthy donors. The PCR was carried out with 60 Vbeta primers and 13 Jbeta primers. Data came from immunoSEQ multiplex PCR; TCRdb stores just in-frame clones and leaves some out. The sample shows around 50,000 clones, roughly 79% of them seen only once. The TCR originated in a man aged 45-65 years in good health and CMV-seronegative. Material for sequencing was PBMCs. This chain joins TRBV7-8 and TRBJ1-5, with a weak D call TRBD1 (6 bases). The CDR3 is CASSLVAGGEYSNQPQHF. The CDR3 DNA sequence: TGTGCCAGCAGCTTAGTAGCGGGGGGCGAATATAGCAATCAGCCCCAGCATTTT.